Following are 32 T cell receptor beta chains from one sample sequenced in a study of T cells in localized non-small cell lung cancer. The repertoire was sequenced with immunoSEQ multiplex PCR; TCRdb's copy has only in-frame clones and lacks some. The sample records 20,000 to 30,000 clones, approximately 90% being singletons. This specimen consisted of peripheral blood, obtained before any cancer treatment. These receptors were collected from a female donor over 55 with stage II squamous cell lung carcinoma.

The table lists this clone with a count of one. This chain links TRBV7-2 with TRBJ1-5, with a tentative D call TRBD1 (5 bases). CDR1 SGHTA and CDR2 FQGNSA come from the germline V gene. The CDR3 is 14 amino acids. Trimming left V 1 base short and J 6 bases short, with 10 bases between. The CDR3: CASSLDRWSQPQHF. The DNA of the CDR3 is TGTGCCAGCAGCTTAGACAGGTGGAGTCAGCCCCAGCATTTT.

This clone was seen a single time. V is TRBV27 and J is TRBJ2-7; 7 nucleotides line up with TRBD1. CDR1 and CDR2 (germline): MNHEY, SMNVEV (reference sequence). V shed 5 bases, J shed 3 bases, and the junction held 10 bases outside the gene matches. The CDR3 length is 15 residues. CDR3 DNA: TGTGCCAGCAGTAAAGGGGACAGTTTCGGCTACGAGCAGTACTTC. Amino acid sequence: CASSKGDSFGYEQYF.

The chain carries TRBV5-1 and TRBJ2-2; 9 nucleotides match TRBD2. Germline V CDR1 and CDR2: SGHRS, YFSETQ. This CDR3 contains 15 residues. V shed 3 bases, J shed 7 bases, and the junction held 7 bases outside the gene matches. The CDR3 coding sequence is TGCGCCAGCAGCTGGCGGGGGGGCCATGACGGGGAGCTGTTTTTT. Translation: CASSWRGGHDGELFF.

The chain has TRBV4-2 and TRBJ2-7; either TRBD1 or TRBD2 may supply D (6 bases each). CDR3 length equals 17 residues. The germline V and J ends were trimmed by 4 bases and 0 bases, with 19 bases remaining between them. Germline V gene sequence: CDR1 LGHNA, CDR2 YNFKEQ. The CDR3 DNA follows: TGTGCCAGCAGCCCTCAATCGGGGGCTGCCGTCTCCTACGAGCAGTACTTC. Translating it yields CASSPQSGAAVSYEQYF.

The gene calls are TRBV10-3 and TRBJ2-7, with 7 bases that match TRBD1. This CDR3 is built from 15 residues. J was trimmed by 0 bases and V by 5 bases; bases with no gene match: 7. Germline V gene lookup returns CDR1 ENHRY and CDR2 SYGVKD. CDR3 amino acids: CAISQGQRSSYEQYF. CDR3 nucleotide sequence: TGTGCCATCAGTCAGGGACAGCGAAGCTCCTACGAGCAGTACTTC.

J is TRBJ1-5 and V is TRBV7-8; 7 nucleotides align to TRBD1. J lost 7 bases, V lost 4 bases, and 4 bases had no gene match. The CDR3 contains 13 residues. Germline V gene data show CDR1 as SGHVS and CDR2 as FQNEAQ. CDR3 protein: CASSSRQGQPQHF. The CDR3 DNA is TGTGCCAGCAGCTCGCGACAGGGCCAGCCCCAGCATTTT.

The genes are TRBV5-4 and TRBJ2-3, with no clear D. V dropped 0 bases and J dropped 0 bases, with 2 bases sitting between them. Germline CDR1 reads SGHNT; CDR2 reads YYREEE (reference sequence). This CDR3 has 13 amino acids. In DNA form, the CDR3 reads TGTGCCAGCAGCTTGGACAGCACAGATACGCAGTATTTT. This codes for CASSLDSTDTQYF.

The chain has TRBV7-9 and TRBJ2-7; 8 bases agree with TRBD2. V trimming: 5 bases; J trimming: 1 base; junction bases outside the gene matches: 7. Germline values: CDR1 SEHNR, CDR2 FQNEAQ (reference sequence). This CDR3 spans 15 amino acids. Written as DNA, the CDR3 is TGTGCCAGCAGCAAATCGGGGGGGAATTCCTACGAGCAGTACTTC. This translates into CASSKSGGNSYEQYF.

The gene calls are TRBV30 and TRBJ2-6; D ambiguous. The CDR3 has 15 residues. Germline values: CDR1 GTSNPN, CDR2 SVGIG (reference sequence). V lost 0 bases and J 2 bases, leaving 8 bases between the germline ends. The CDR3 bases are TGTGCCTGGAGTGTAGGGCCGACTGGGGCCAACGTCCTGACTTTC. This sequence encodes CAWSVGPTGANVLTF.

This clone was seen only once. The chain carries TRBV28 and TRBJ1-2, with 8 nucleotides matching TRBD1. V lost 6 bases, J lost 2 bases, and 5 bases stayed unmatched. This CDR3 is 14 amino acids long. The V gene's germline CDR1 is MDHEN and CDR2 SYDVKM. The CDR3 sequence: CASRENRGNYGYTF. The CDR3 coding sequence is TGTGCCAGCAGGGAAAACAGGGGGAACTATGGCTACACCTTC.

This sequence joins TRBV30 and TRBJ2-5, with 10 bases fitting TRBD2. The CDR3 is 16 residues long. J gave up 0 bases and V 0 bases, and 4 bases lay outside the gene matches. CDR1 is GTSNPN, CDR2 SVGIG, per germline (reference sequence). CDR3 amino acids: CAWSVLGTSDQETQYF. DNA for the CDR3: TGTGCCTGGAGTGTACTTGGGACTAGCGACCAAGAGACCCAGTACTTC.

This chain links TRBV18 with TRBJ2-5; maybe TRBD1 (6 bases). The CDR3 is 13 amino acids. The ends were cut back, 11 bases at V and 2 bases at J, with 15 bases in the middle. Germline V gene lookup returns CDR1 KGHSH and CDR2 LQKENI. CDR3 sequence: CASKQGKQETQYF. The CDR3 nucleotides read TGTGCCTCCAAACAGGGCAAACAAGAGACCCAGTACTTC.

This chain uses TRBV7-3 with TRBJ2-1; TRBD2 agrees at 10 bases. Per the germline V gene, CDR1 is SGHTA and CDR2 is FQGTGA. CDR3 length: 15 amino acids. The V gene end was trimmed by 5 bases and the J gene end by 8 bases; junction bases not matched to a gene: 9. CDR3 DNA: TGTGCCAGCAGCACTACTAGCGGGAAGGGGGATGAGCAGTTCTTC. As protein: CASSTTSGKGDEQFF. The variable domain in full, with the rest retrieved from reference TRBV7-3 and TRBJ2-1, is GAGVSQTPSNKVTEKGKYVELRCDPISGHTALYWYRQSLGQGPEFLIYFQGTGAADDSGLPNDRFFAVRPEGSVSTLKIQRTERGDSAVYLCASSTTSGKGDEQFFGPGTRLTVL.

CDR3 residues: CADKAEGVDTGELFF. Written as DNA, the CDR3 is TGTGCAGATAAAGCCGAAGGGGTGGACACCGGGGAGCTGTTTTTT. The chain recombines TRBV2 with TRBJ2-2; weak D call: TRBD1 (5 bases). Per germline, CDR1 SNHLY and CDR2 FYNNEI. This CDR3 spans 15 amino acids.

The chain combines TRBV27 with TRBJ2-2, with a tentative D call TRBD2 (7 bases). V shed 3 bases and J shed 7 bases, with 9 bases lying between them. Germline CDR1 and CDR2: MNHEY and SMNVEV (reference sequence). The CDR3 contains 13 residues. The CDR3: CASSLGGLGELFF. The CDR3 DNA reads as TGTGCCAGCAGTTTGGGGGGGCTCGGGGAGCTGTTTTTT.

The chain couples TRBV5-4 to TRBJ1-4, with 7 nucleotides matching TRBD1. The CDR3 covers 16 residues. Trimming removed 4 bases from V and 4 bases from J; junction bases left unmatched: 10. Germline assignment: CDR1 SGHNT and CDR2 YYREEE (reference sequence). CDR3: CASSRQGVGLNEKLFF. CDR3 in DNA: TGTGCCAGCAGCAGGCAGGGGGTCGGTCTTAATGAAAAACTGTTTTTT.

This chain links TRBV21-1 with TRBJ2-2; TRBD1, as called in the table, went unchecked against the DNA. TRBV21-1 is tagged as a pseudogene. The CDR3 extends over 16 amino acids. The CDR3 DNA reads as TGTGCCAGCAGCCTCGAAGGGCAGGGGTACACCGGGGAGCTGTTTTTT. This encodes CASSLEGQGYTGELFF.

This chain joins TRBV4-2 and TRBJ2-5; possible D gene TRBD2, 6 bases. The J call is doubtful: the DNA matches TRBJ2-7 better. Germline V gene lookup returns CDR1 LGHNA and CDR2 YNFKEQ. This CDR3 spans 15 amino acids. CDR3 sequence (DNA): TGTGCCAGCAGCCAAGGCCGGGGGAGCTCCTACGAGCAGTACTTC. Translating it yields CASSQGRGSSYEQYF.

V and J are TRBV5-1 and TRBJ1-4, with a possible D match to TRBD1 (6 bases). The V end was cut by 2 bases, the J end by 5 bases, with 13 bases between. Per germline, CDR1 SGHRS and CDR2 YFSETQ. The CDR3 is made up of 15 amino acids. CDR3 in amino acids: CASSFTGKANEKLFF. CDR3 coding DNA: TGCGCCAGCAGCTTTACAGGGAAAGCAAATGAAAAACTGTTTTTT.

This chain links TRBV9 with TRBJ2-1; 9 bases agree with TRBD2. There are 15 residues in the CDR3. Losses at the gene ends were 2 bases for V and 3 bases for J; bases not matched to a gene: 3. Germline V lookup: CDR1 SGDLS, CDR2 YYNGEE. For the CDR3, the DNA is TGTGCCAGCAGCGTTAGCGGGAGTAACTACAATGAGCAGTTCTTC. Translation gives CASSVSGSNYNEQFF.

The V gene is TRBV7-2, the J gene TRBJ2-7, with a weak D call TRBD2 (5 bases). Trimming took 3 bases from V and 0 from J, leaving 18 bases between them. The CDR3 totals 17 residues. Looked up from germline, CDR1 is SGHTA and CDR2 is FQGNSA. The CDR3 DNA sequence: TGTGCCAGCAGCTTCCGCTCTAGCCAACTCTTCTCCTACGAGCAGTACTTC. It encodes CASSFRSSQLFSYEQYF.

DNA for the CDR3: TGCAGCGTCCGAGGGGGCGCCCATGGCTACACCTTC. This gives the protein CSVRGGAHGYTF. The chain combines TRBV29-1 with TRBJ1-2; 7 bases are shared with TRBD1. The CDR3 runs 12 residues. Germline lookup yields CDR1 SQVTM and CDR2 ANQGSEA. V gave up 6 bases and J gave up 6 bases; unmatched junction bases: 7.

The chain uses TRBV19 and TRBJ2-1, with 10 positions matching TRBD2. This CDR3 is 14 amino acids long. CDR1 and CDR2 (germline): LNHDA, SQIVND (reference sequence). V shed 7 bases and J 7 bases; nucleotides not matched to a gene: 7. CDR3 amino acids: CASKKRGGVNEQFF. The DNA for the CDR3 is TGTGCCAGTAAGAAGCGGGGGGGTGTAAATGAGCAGTTCTTC.

The chain couples TRBV27 to TRBJ1-2, with D uncertain. Germline loops: CDR1 MNHEY, CDR2 SMNVEV (reference sequence). The CDR3 is 14 amino acids. The V end lost 2 bases, the J end lost 2 bases, and 9 bases lay between the germline ends. The CDR3 reads CASSLRYENYGYTF. CDR3 DNA sequence: TGTGCCAGCAGTTTACGGTACGAAAACTATGGCTACACCTTC.

The chain carries TRBV18 and TRBJ1-1; D gene unclear. From germline, CDR1 is KGHSH and CDR2 LQKENI. This CDR3 comprises 13 residues. V lost 1 base, J lost 5 bases, and 8 bases lay in between. The CDR3 DNA reads as TGTGCCAGCTCACCACTAGGTAAAACTGAAGCTTTCTTT. This codes for CASSPLGKTEAFF. The full variable domain, in which reference TRBV18 and TRBJ1-1 provide the parts outside the CDR3, is NAGVMQNPRHLVRRRGQEARLRCSPMKGHSHVYWYRQLPEEGLKFMVYLQKENIIDESGMPKERFSAEFPKEGPSILRIQQVVRGDSAAYFCASSPLGKTEAFFGQGTRLTVV.

This clone was counted a single time. The V and J genes are TRBV7-6 and TRBJ1-1; D gene ambiguous. Per the germline V gene, CDR1 is SGHVS and CDR2 is FNYEAQ. Between the trimmed V and J ends, which lost 4 bases and 8 bases, there was a span of 11 bases. The CDR3 is made up of 12 amino acids. The CDR3 bases are TGTGCCAGCAGCTCCCTCGACCCCGAAGCTTTCTTT. As protein: CASSSLDPEAFF.

The chain employs TRBV7-9 and TRBJ1-2, with D maybe TRBD1 (6 bases). The CDR3 contains 13 residues. Germline V gives CDR1 SEHNR, CDR2 FQNEAQ (reference sequence). The germline V and J ends were trimmed by 6 bases and 7 bases, with 15 bases remaining between them. For the CDR3, the DNA is TGTGCCAGCAGGGGCCTACAGGGCCGTGGCTACACCTTC. This translates into CASRGLQGRGYTF.

The chain couples TRBV19 to TRBJ1-2, with TRBD1 matching 7 bases. V dropped 8 bases and J dropped 5; count of bases not matched to a gene: 8. Looked up from germline, CDR1 is LNHDA and CDR2 is SQIVND (reference sequence). This CDR3 has 13 residues. The CDR3 nucleotides are TGTGCCAGTCTCCGGGACAGAGGGTATGGCTACACCTTC. Translation: CASLRDRGYGYTF.

With regard to this clone: Relative to the germline gene, one junction end is altered; a read error may explain this. V is TRBV4-3 and J is TRBJ1-1; D is uncertain. CDR1 and CDR2 from the germline V gene are LGHNA and YSLEER. The CDR3 loop spans 13 amino acids. The CDR3 bases are TGCGCCAGCAGCCAAGTCCTGAATACTGAAGCTTTCTTT. Its translation is CASSQVLNTEAFF.

The gene calls are TRBV7-2 and TRBJ1-6; 7 bases are a match to TRBD1. The CDR3 loop spans 14 amino acids. Germline CDR1 reads SGHTA; CDR2 reads FQGNSA. The ends lost 5 bases at V and 13 bases at J; junction bases unmatched: 11. The CDR3: CASSPRQGYGPLHF. The CDR3 nucleotides are TGTGCCAGCAGCCCCAGACAGGGCTATGGGCCCCTCCACTTT.

The V call is TRBV6-1, the J call TRBJ2-7; TRBD1 matches 7 bases. The CDR3 length is 16 residues. Germline V CDR1 and CDR2: MNHNS, SASEGT. With V trimmed by 4 bases and J by 0 bases, 9 bases remained unmatched. CDR3 bases: TGTGCCAGCAGTGGTAAACCGGGACAGCCCTCCTACGAGCAGTACTTC. Its translation: CASSGKPGQPSYEQYF.

This chain joins TRBV5-1 and TRBJ2-7, with D possibly being TRBD1 or TRBD2 (6 bases each). The CDR3 covers 20 residues. The V gene lost 4 bases and the J gene lost 0 bases, with 29 bases spanning the gap. Germline CDR1 is SGHRS and CDR2 is YFSETQ. For the CDR3, the DNA is TGCGCCAGCAGCCCCCGGGCGGGACACCCGACGAGCTGGGGCTCCTACGAGCAGTACTTC. Its translation is CASSPRAGHPTSWGSYEQYF.